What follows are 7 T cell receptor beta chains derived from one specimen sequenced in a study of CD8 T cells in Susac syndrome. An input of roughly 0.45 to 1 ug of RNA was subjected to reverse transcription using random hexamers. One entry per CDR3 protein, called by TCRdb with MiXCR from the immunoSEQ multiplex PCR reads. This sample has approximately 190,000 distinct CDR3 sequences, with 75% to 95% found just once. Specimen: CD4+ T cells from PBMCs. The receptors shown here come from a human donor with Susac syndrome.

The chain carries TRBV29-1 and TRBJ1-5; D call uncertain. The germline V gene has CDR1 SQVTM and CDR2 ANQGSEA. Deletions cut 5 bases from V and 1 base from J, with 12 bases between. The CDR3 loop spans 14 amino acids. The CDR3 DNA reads TGCAGCGTTTCTGATCGGGGAAGCAATCAGCCCCAGCATTTT. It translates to CSVSDRGSNQPQHF.

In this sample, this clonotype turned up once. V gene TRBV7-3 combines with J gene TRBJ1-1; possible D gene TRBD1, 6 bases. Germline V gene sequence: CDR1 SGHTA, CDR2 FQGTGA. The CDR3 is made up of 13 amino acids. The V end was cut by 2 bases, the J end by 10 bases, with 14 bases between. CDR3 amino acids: CASSLEGGIGAFF. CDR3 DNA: TGTGCCAGCAGCTTAGAGGGGGGAATAGGAGCTTTCTTT.

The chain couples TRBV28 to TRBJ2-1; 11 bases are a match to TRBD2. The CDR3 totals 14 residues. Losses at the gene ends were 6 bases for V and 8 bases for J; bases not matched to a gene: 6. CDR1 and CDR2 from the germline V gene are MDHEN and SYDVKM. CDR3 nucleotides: TGTGCCAGCAGAACTAGCGGGAGTTGGTATGAGCAGTTCTTC. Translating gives CASRTSGSWYEQFF.

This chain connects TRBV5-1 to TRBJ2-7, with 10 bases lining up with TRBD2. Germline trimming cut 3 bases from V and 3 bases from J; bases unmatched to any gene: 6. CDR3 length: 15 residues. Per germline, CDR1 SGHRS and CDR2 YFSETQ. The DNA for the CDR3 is TGCGCCAGCAGCTCCTTAGCGGGGGGCTACTACGAGCAGTACTTC. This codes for CASSSLAGGYYEQYF.

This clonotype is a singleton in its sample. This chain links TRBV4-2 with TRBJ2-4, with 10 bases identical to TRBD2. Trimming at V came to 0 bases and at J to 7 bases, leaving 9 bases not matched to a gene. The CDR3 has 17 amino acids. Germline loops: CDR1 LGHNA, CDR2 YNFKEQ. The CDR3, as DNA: TGTGCCAGCAGCCAAGATCGTCCTAGCGGGAGATTGAACATTCAGTACTTC. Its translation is CASSQDRPSGRLNIQYF.

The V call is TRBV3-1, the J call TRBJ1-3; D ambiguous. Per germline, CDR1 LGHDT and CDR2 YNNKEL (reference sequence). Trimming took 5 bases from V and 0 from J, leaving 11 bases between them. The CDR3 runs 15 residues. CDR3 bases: TGTGCCAGCAGCGTCGGGCCGAGCTCTGGAAACACCATATATTTT. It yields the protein CASSVGPSSGNTIYF.

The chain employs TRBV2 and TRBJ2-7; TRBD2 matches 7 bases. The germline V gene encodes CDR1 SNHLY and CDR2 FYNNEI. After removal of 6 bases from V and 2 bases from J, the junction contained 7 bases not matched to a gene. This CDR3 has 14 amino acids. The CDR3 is CASSLGTITYEQYF. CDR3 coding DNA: TGTGCCAGCAGCCTTGGGACTATTACCTACGAGCAGTACTTC.